The rows below give T cell receptor beta chains drawn from one sample of a study of long-term antiretroviral therapy in people with HIV. Assay used: immunoSEQ multiplex PCR; TCRdb lists only in-frame clones, some missing. The data show just under 35,000 clones, approximately 81% seen once. This specimen consisted of unsorted PBMCs, obtained just over 2.7 years before starting antiretroviral therapy. The receptors derive from a woman younger than 45 with HIV. The CDR3 runs from the conserved cysteine through the conserved F or W. D genes are given only for firm matches. Rows may omit the clone size; those that give it use once, few, many or a size class.

>NA|TRBV7-9|TRBJ2-1|once
CASSPRGGIGGMNEQFF
TGTGCCAGCAGCCCCAGGGGAGGGATCGGGGGGATGAATGAGCAGTTCTTC
>NA|TRBV6-4|TRBJ1-5|NA
CASSPTGGGNQPQHF
TGTGCCAGCAGTCCTACGGGGGGAGGCAATCAGCCCCAGCATTTT
>NA|TRBV7-2|TRBJ1-2|once
CASSLSSGHPEYTF
TGTGCCAGCAGCTTATCGTCAGGACACCCAGAATACACCTTC
>NA|TRBV30|TRBJ1-1|NA
CAWSASTEAFF
TGTGCCTGGAGTGCCTCCACTGAAGCTTTCTTT
>TRBD1|TRBV18|TRBJ1-4|NA
CASSHDVLAQGVELFF
TGTGCCAGCTCACACGACGTTCTAGCGCAGGGGGTCGAACTGTTTTTT
>NA|TRBV6-1|TRBJ2-7|few
CASSVGPNEQYF
TGTGCCAGCAGTGTCGGGCCAAACGAGCAGTACTTC
>NA|TRBV19|TRBJ1-3|NA
CSVMAGELSGNTIYF
TGCTCAGTCATGGCAGGGGAACTCTCTGGAAACACCATATATTTT
>NA|TRBV5-1|TRBJ2-5|NA
CASSSSYQETQYF
TGCGCCAGCAGCTCCTCGTACCAAGAGACCCAGTACTTC
>NA|TRBV2|TRBJ2-2|NA
CASSRDIPQNTGELFF
TGTGCCAGCAGCCGGGACATTCCACAGAACACCGGGGAGCTGTTTTTT
>TRBD1|TRBV18|TRBJ1-1|NA
CASSLLGQGAVNTEAFF
TGTGCCAGCTCACTCCTAGGCCAGGGGGCGGTGAACACTGAAGCTTTCTTT
>TRBD1|TRBV2|TRBJ1-1|NA
CASIPGTGLGTEAFF
TGTGCCAGCATCCCCGGGACAGGGCTTGGCACTGAAGCTTTCTTT
>NA|TRBV2|TRBJ1-1|NA
CASTQGGWGTEAFF
TGTGCCAGCACCCAAGGGGGGTGGGGGACTGAAGCTTTCTTT
>TRBD1|TRBV13|TRBJ1-1|NA
CASSLDGGGQGRYVAFF
TGTGCCAGCAGCCTCGACGGGGGGGGACAGGGGCGTTATGTAGCTTTCTTT
>NA|TRBV5-6|TRBJ1-6|NA
CASSNQAGRWSSYNSPLHF
TGTGCCAGCAGCAATCAGGCAGGTCGCTGGAGCTCCTATAATTCACCCCTCCACTTT
>NA|TRBV6-1|TRBJ2-5|NA
CASSVGTLKETQYF
TGTGCCAGCAGTGTAGGGACACTAAAAGAGACCCAGTACTTC
>NA|TRBV5-4|TRBJ2-1|NA
CASSYGGQWITDEQFF
TGTGCCAGCAGCTATGGGGGGCAGTGGATCACCGATGAGCAGTTCTTC
>TRBD1|TRBV7-2|TRBJ1-2|NA
CASSKGDRVEGYTF
TGTGCCAGCAGCAAAGGCGACAGGGTCGAGGGCTACACCTTC